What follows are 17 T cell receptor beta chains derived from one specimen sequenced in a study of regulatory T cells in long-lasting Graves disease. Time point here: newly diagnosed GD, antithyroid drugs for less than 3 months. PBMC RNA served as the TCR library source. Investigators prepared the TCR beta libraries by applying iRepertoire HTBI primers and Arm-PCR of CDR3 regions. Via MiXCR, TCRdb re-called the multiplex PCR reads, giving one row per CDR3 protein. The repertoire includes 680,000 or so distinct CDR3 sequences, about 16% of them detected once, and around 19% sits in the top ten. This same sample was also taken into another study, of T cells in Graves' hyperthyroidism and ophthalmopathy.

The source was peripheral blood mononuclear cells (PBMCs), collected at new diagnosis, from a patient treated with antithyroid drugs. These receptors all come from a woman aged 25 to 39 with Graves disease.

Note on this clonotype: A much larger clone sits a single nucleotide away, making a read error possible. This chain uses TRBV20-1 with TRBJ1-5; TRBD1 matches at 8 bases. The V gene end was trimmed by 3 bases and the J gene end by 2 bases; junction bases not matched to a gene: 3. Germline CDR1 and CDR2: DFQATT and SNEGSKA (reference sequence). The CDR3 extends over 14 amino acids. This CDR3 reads CSASTTGGNQPQHF. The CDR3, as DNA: TGCAGTGCTAGCACGACAGGGGGCAATCAGCCCCAGCATTTT.

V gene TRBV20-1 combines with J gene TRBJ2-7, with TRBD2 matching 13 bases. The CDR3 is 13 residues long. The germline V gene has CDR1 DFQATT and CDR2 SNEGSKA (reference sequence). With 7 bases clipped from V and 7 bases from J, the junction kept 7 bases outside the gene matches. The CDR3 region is CSGLGLAGPEQYF. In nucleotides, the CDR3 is TGCAGTGGCCTGGGACTAGCGGGACCTGAGCAGTACTTC.

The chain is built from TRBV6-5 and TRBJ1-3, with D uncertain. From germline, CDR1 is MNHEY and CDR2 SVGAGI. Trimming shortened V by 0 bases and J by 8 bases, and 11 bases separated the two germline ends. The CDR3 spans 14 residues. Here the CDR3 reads CASSYSNHGDTIYF. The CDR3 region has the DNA TGTGCCAGCAGTTACTCAAACCACGGGGACACCATATATTTT.

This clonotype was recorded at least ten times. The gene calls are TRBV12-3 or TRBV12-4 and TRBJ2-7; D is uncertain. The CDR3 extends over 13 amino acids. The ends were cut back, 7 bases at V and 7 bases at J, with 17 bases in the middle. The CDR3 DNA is TGTGCCAGCAAGCTAAGAGGTTTCCGGGAGCAGTACTTC. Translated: CASKLRGFREQYF.

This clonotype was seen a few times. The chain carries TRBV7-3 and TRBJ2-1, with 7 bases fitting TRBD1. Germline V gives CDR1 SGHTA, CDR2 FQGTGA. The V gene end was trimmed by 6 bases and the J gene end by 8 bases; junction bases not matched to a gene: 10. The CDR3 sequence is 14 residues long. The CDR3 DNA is TGTGCCAGCAGTTTCTCCGGGACAGAATATGAGCAGTTCTTC. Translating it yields CASSFSGTEYEQFF.

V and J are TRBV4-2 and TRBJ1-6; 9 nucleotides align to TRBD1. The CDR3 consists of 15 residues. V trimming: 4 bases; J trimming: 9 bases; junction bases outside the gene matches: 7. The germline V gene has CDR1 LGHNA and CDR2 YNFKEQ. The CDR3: CASSPDRGEGSPLHF. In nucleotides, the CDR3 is TGTGCCAGCAGCCCGGACAGGGGTGAGGGTTCACCCCTCCACTTT.

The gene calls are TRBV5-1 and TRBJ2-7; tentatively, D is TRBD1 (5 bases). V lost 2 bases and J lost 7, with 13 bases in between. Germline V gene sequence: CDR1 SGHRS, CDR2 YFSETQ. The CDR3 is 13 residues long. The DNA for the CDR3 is TGCGCCAGCAGCTTTGACAGAGCTGGGGAGCAGTACTTC. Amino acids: CASSFDRAGEQYF.

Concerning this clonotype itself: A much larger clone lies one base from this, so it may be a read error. In DNA, the CDR3 is TGCAGTGCTAGTTACGATTACGACTACACCTTC. This encodes CSASYDYDYTF. This sequence joins TRBV20-1 and TRBJ1-2, with D unclear. The V end was cut by 3 bases, the J end by 10 bases, with 12 bases between. Germline V CDR1 and CDR2: DFQATT, SNEGSKA (reference sequence). The CDR3 totals 11 residues.

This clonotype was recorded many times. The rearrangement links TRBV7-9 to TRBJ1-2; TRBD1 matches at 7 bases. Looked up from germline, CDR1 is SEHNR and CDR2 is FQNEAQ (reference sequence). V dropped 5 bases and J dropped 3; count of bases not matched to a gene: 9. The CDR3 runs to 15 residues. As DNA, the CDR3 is TGTGCCAGCAGCCGCCTTACCGACAGGGACTATGGCTACACCTTC. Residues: CASSRLTDRDYGYTF.

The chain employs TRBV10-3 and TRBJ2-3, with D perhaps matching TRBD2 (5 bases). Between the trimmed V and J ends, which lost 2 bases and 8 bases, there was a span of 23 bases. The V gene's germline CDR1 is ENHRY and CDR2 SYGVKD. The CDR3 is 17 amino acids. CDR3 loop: CAISEGPPGGGWSTQYF. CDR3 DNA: TGTGCCATCAGTGAGGGGCCTCCGGGTGGCGGGTGGAGTACGCAGTATTTT.

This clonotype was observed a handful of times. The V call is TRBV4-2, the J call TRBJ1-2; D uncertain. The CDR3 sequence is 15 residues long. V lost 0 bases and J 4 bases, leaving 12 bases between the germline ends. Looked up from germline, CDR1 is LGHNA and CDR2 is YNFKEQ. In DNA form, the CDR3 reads TGTGCCAGCAGCCAAGACCTCTTGCCGGGCTATGGCTACACCTTC. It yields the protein CASSQDLLPGYGYTF.

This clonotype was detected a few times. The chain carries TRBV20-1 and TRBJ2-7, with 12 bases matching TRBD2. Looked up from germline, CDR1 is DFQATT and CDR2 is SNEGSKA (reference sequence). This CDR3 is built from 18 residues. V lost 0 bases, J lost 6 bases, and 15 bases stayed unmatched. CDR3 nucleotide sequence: TGCAGTGCTAGAGATCCTGTCGAACTAGCGGGAGGAGCAAGCGAGCAGTACTTC. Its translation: CSARDPVELAGGASEQYF.

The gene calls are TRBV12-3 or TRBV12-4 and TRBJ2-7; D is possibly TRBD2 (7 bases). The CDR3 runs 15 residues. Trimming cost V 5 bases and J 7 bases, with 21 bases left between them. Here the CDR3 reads CASSHRGAGDREQYF. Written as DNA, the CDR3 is TGTGCCAGCAGTCACCGGGGGGCGGGAGACCGGGAGCAGTACTTC.

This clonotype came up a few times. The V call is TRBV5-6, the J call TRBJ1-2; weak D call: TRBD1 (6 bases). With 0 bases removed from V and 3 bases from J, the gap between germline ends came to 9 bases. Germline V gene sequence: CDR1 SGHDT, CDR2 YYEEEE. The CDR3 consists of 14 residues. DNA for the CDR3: TGTGCCAGCAGCTTGGGGGGGGGCGACTATGGCTACACCTTC. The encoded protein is CASSLGGGDYGYTF.

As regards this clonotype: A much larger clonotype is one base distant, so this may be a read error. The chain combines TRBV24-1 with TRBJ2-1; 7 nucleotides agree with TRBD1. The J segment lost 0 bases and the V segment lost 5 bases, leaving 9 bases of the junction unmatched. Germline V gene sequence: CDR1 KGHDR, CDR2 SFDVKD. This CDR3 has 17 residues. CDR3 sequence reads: CATSGPGTAGSYNEQFF. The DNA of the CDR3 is TGTGCCACCAGTGGCCCCGGGACAGCTGGCTCCTACAATGAGCAGTTCTTC.

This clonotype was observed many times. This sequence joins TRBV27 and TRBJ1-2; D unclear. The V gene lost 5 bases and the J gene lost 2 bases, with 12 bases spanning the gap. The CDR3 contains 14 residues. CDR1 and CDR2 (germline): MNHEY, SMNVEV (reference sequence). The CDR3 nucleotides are TGTGCCAGCAGTCGGTCAGCTCCCAACTATGGCTACACCTTC. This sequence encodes CASSRSAPNYGYTF.

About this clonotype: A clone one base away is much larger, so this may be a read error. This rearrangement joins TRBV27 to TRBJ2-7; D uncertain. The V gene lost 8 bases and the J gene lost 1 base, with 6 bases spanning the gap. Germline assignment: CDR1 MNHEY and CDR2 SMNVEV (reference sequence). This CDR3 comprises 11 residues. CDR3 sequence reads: CASWSSYEQYF. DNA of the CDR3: TGTGCCAGCTGGAGTTCCTACGAGCAGTACTTC.